The present T cell receptor beta chain was sequenced within a study of shared clonotypes between healthy human individuals. Method: immunoSEQ multiplex PCR; TCRdb's copy keeps in-frame clones and lacks some. The repertoire holds just over 2,000,000 clones, about 95% seen once, with around 1.1% in the top ten. It was CD45RO-negative cells, positively selected for CCR7, that made up naive CD8 cells, with terminally differentiated effector memory CD45RA+ cells excluded. V dropped 3 bases and J dropped 5; count of bases not matched to a gene: 4. The CDR3 spans 14 residues. Looked up from germline, CDR1 is KGHSH and CDR2 is LQKENI.

The sequencing input was naive CD8+ T cells sorted from blood. The gene calls are TRBV18 and TRBJ2-5; 9 bases are shared with TRBD1. The clonotype comes from a man between 18 and 35 years old in good health. In DNA form, the CDR3 reads TGTGCCAGCTCACCCTTGGACAGGGGTGAGACCCAGTACTTC. Protein: CASSPLDRGETQYF.